What follows are 22 T cell receptor beta chains derived from one specimen sequenced in a study of regulatory T cells in long-lasting Graves disease. Researchers made TCR beta libraries by using iRepertoire HTBI primers and running Arm-PCR on CDR3 regions. TCRdb processed the multiplex PCR reads anew with MiXCR; each CDR3 protein has one entry. The table shows over 300,000 distinct CDR3 sequences, with less than 20% occurring only once. The sample's time point: newly diagnosed GD, antithyroid drugs for less than 3 months. TCR sequences were obtained from RNA taken from PBMCs. This specimen was peripheral blood mononuclear cells (PBMCs), taken at new diagnosis, from a patient treated with antithyroid drugs. The receptors here all came from a female donor with Graves disease.

This clonotype was seen repeatedly, ten times or more. The chain links TRBV13 to TRBJ1-5; D call uncertain. Germline CDR1 is PRHDT and CDR2 is FYEKMQ (reference sequence). The CDR3 sequence is 13 residues long. The V end lost 0 bases, the J end lost 7 bases, and 7 bases lay between the germline ends. Here the CDR3 reads CASSLGLSQPQHF. In nucleotides, the CDR3 is TGTGCCAGCAGCTTAGGCCTCTCACAGCCCCAGCATTTT.

The V and J genes are TRBV3-1 and TRBJ2-2; a weak D match, TRBD2 (6 bases). This CDR3 is built from 17 residues. In germline, CDR1 is LGHDT, CDR2 YNNKEL (reference sequence). With 0 bases removed from V and 6 bases from J, the gap between germline ends came to 17 bases. Here the CDR3 DNA reads TGTGCCAGCAGCCAAGAAAGAGCGACTAGAGTAGCCGGGGAGCTGTTTTTT. This sequence encodes CASSQERATRVAGELFF. The full variable domain, in which reference TRBV3-1 and TRBJ2-2 provide the parts outside the CDR3, is DTAVSQTPKYLVTQMGNDKSIKCEQNLGHDTMYWYKQDSKKFLKIMFSYNNKELIINETVPNRFSPKSPDKAHLNLHINSLELGDSAVYFCASSQERATRVAGELFFGEGSRLTVL.

This clonotype has only a few counts. The chain joins TRBV12-3 or TRBV12-4 to TRBJ2-7; 11 nucleotides match TRBD2. CDR3 length: 15 residues. The J segment lost 6 bases and the V segment lost 6 bases, leaving 10 bases of the junction unmatched. The CDR3 DNA reads as TGTGCCAGCAGCCGTACTAGCGGGAGTTGGTCCGAGCAGTACTTC. Its translation: CASSRTSGSWSEQYF.

This clonotype was counted at least ten times. This chain joins TRBV5-1 and TRBJ1-1; D gene uncertain. V lost 0 bases and J 5 bases, leaving 8 bases between the germline ends. CDR1 and CDR2 (germline): SGHRS, YFSETQ. The CDR3 is 13 amino acids. DNA for the CDR3: TGCGCCAGCAGCTTGGCAGATCAGACTGAAGCTTTCTTT. As protein: CASSLADQTEAFF.

This clonotype was recorded many times. V usage is TRBV28 and J usage is TRBJ1-1; D unclear. Between the trimmed V and J ends, which lost 3 bases and 6 bases, there was a span of 11 bases. Germline CDR1 reads MDHEN; CDR2 reads SYDVKM. This CDR3 is 13 amino acids long. The CDR3 nucleotides are TGTGCCAGCAGTTTCGGGAGAAGAGCTGAAGCTTTCTTT. This sequence encodes CASSFGRRAEAFF.

The CDR3 is CASSTRGARQTYEQYF. The DNA of the CDR3 is TGTGCCAGCAGTACACGGGGGGCCCGCCAAACCTACGAGCAGTACTTC. The chain combines TRBV11-2 with TRBJ2-7; D might be TRBD2 (7 bases). The V and J ends lost 6 bases and 2 bases respectively, with 20 bases between them. Germline V gene sequence: CDR1 SGHAT, CDR2 FQNNGV. This CDR3 has 16 amino acids.

The V gene is TRBV28, the J gene TRBJ2-7, with TRBD1 identical over 8 bases. This CDR3 has 15 residues. Germline CDR1 and CDR2: MDHEN and SYDVKM. Trimming at V came to 7 bases and at J to 0 bases, leaving 8 bases not matched to a gene. CDR3 sequence: CASNPPGTGSYEQYF. In DNA, the CDR3 is TGTGCCAGCAACCCCCCCGGGACAGGCTCCTACGAGCAGTACTTC.

The sample holds many counts of this clonotype. The V call is TRBV11-2, the J call TRBJ2-5, with 10 bases lining up with TRBD1. This CDR3 has 15 amino acids. The V and J ends lost 4 bases and 4 bases, in that order; junction bases with no gene match: 6. The germline V gene has CDR1 SGHAT and CDR2 FQNNGV. CDR3 sequence (DNA): TGTGCCAGCAGCTCCACCGGGACAGGGGCAGAGACCCAGTACTTC. Translating gives CASSSTGTGAETQYF.

This clonotype was picked up many times. CDR3 DNA: TGTGCCAGCAGTCTATGGACCCCCCGGGCCGGGGAGCTGTTTTTT. Its translation: CASSLWTPRAGELFF. The rearrangement uses TRBV12-3 or TRBV12-4 and TRBJ2-2; D unresolved. This CDR3 spans 15 amino acids. Trimming cost V 5 bases and J 6 bases, with 16 bases left between them.

This clonotype showed up just a few times. The chain joins TRBV19 to TRBJ2-7; the D is unclear. The CDR3 is 14 amino acids. Looked up from germline, CDR1 is LNHDA and CDR2 is SQIVND (reference sequence). With 6 bases removed from V and 0 bases from J, the gap between germline ends came to 12 bases. In DNA form, the CDR3 reads TGTGCCAGTAGCATCAGGAGCCGCTCCTACGAGCAGTACTTC. Its translation: CASSIRSRSYEQYF.

This clonotype has at least ten counts. The gene calls are TRBV12-3 or TRBV12-4 and TRBJ1-2; a weak D match, TRBD1 (5 bases). The CDR3 runs to 19 residues. Trimming removed 6 bases from V and 3 bases from J, with 29 bases in between. The CDR3 region is CASSRTPNGGGLGDYGYTF. CDR3 nucleotide sequence: TGTGCCAGCAGCCGCACCCCGAACGGCGGGGGATTGGGCGACTATGGCTACACCTTC.

This clonotype was counted ten times or more. V and J are TRBV24-1 and TRBJ1-5, with D perhaps matching TRBD1 (5 bases). V was cut by 4 bases and J by 6 bases, with 15 bases left in between. Germline V gene data show CDR1 as KGHDR and CDR2 as SFDVKD. CDR3 size: 15 residues. CDR3 bases: TGTGCCACCAGTGACGGATCCGGGGGGGGTCAGCCCCAGCATTTT. Translation gives CATSDGSGGGQPQHF.

This clonotype was seen at least ten times. This chain joins TRBV27 and TRBJ2-7, with D hard to call. Trimming pared 10 bases from V and 7 bases from J, leaving 17 bases between. CDR3 length equals 12 residues. Per the germline V gene, CDR1 is MNHEY and CDR2 is SMNVEV (reference sequence). CDR3 DNA sequence: TGTGCCACCCAGCCATGGGTTGGGGAGCAGTACTTC. Its protein is CATQPWVGEQYF.

At least ten counts were recorded for this clonotype. The rearrangement links TRBV4-1 to TRBJ1-2, with D perhaps matching TRBD1 (5 bases). Looked up from germline, CDR1 is MGHRA and CDR2 is YSYEKL. The CDR3 is 15 residues long. V was clipped by 1 base and J by 3 bases, with 12 bases between them. For the CDR3, the DNA is TGCGCCAGCAGCCAAGGTAGCAGGGATTACTATGGCTACACCTTC. Its translation is CASSQGSRDYYGYTF.

CDR3 bases: TGTGCCAGCAGCTCTCCGACTAGCAACTTCCCGAATGAGCAGTTCTTC. It translates to CASSSPTSNFPNEQFF. V and J are TRBV7-9 and TRBJ2-1, with TRBD2 matching 7 bases. The V segment lost 4 bases and the J segment 7 bases; nucleotides outside the gene matches: 13. Germline-derived CDR1 and CDR2 are SEHNR and FQNEAQ (reference sequence). The CDR3 covers 16 residues.

This clonotype was seen ten or more times. The J gene is TRBJ2-1, the V gene TRBV11-2; D is ambiguous. The germline V gene encodes CDR1 SGHAT and CDR2 FQNNGV. The CDR3 sequence is 12 residues long. Trimming pared 7 bases from V and 8 bases from J, leaving 12 bases between. CDR3 protein: CASTPSDDEQFF. The CDR3, as DNA: TGTGCCAGCACCCCGTCCGACGATGAGCAGTTCTTC.

This clonotype was counted at least ten times. This chain's CDR3 is CASSFGRWTEAFF. The DNA for the CDR3 is TGTGCCAGCAGTTTCGGCAGGTGGACTGAAGCTTTCTTT. The V gene is TRBV12-3 or TRBV12-4, the J gene TRBJ1-1; D not certain. The CDR3 length is 13 residues. V lost 3 bases and J lost 5, with 10 bases in between.

This clonotype has at least ten counts. This chain joins TRBV4-1 and TRBJ1-2; D unclear. The CDR3 extends over 14 amino acids. V gave up 1 base and J gave up 4 bases, with 10 bases separating them. Per the germline V gene, CDR1 is MGHRA and CDR2 is YSYEKL. DNA for the CDR3: TGCGCCAGCAGCCAAGTAGGGTCCCCCTATGGCTACACCTTC. Translated: CASSQVGSPYGYTF.

This clonotype appeared many times. This rearrangement joins TRBV30 to TRBJ2-1; D not resolved. Germline lookup yields CDR1 GTSNPN and CDR2 SVGIG (reference sequence). CDR3 length equals 13 residues. The V and J ends lost 5 bases and 4 bases respectively, with 12 bases between them. The DNA for the CDR3 is TGTGCCTGGGACATTCTTCGTTACAATGAGCAGTTCTTC. Amino acid sequence: CAWDILRYNEQFF.

Details on this clonotype: One end of the junction fails to match germline, which may point to a read error. This sequence joins TRBV2 and TRBJ2-7; TRBD2 aligns across 12 bases. The CDR3 loop spans 15 amino acids. Germline assignment: CDR1 SNHLY and CDR2 FYNNEI. For the CDR3, the DNA is TGCGCCAGCAGCGAGACTAGCGGGAGCTCCTACGAGCAGTACTTC. It is translated as CASSETSGSSYEQYF.

The J gene is TRBJ2-3, the V gene TRBV18; D unclear. Trimming took off 4 bases at V and 4 bases at J, with 18 bases between the two ends. The CDR3 is made up of 16 amino acids. CDR1 and CDR2 (germline): KGHSH, LQKENI. CDR3 residues: CASSLTGKLTADTQYF. The CDR3 DNA is TGTGCCAGCTCACTAACGGGCAAACTCACGGCAGATACGCAGTATTTT.

The rearrangement uses TRBV20-1 and TRBJ1-4; D is uncertain. The germline CDR1 and CDR2 sequences are DFQATT and SNEGSKA (reference sequence). V lost 0 bases and J 8 bases, leaving 10 bases between the germline ends. CDR3 length equals 13 residues. The CDR3 here is CSARDILEEKLFF. The CDR3 DNA sequence: TGCAGTGCTAGAGATATCCTAGAAGAAAAACTGTTTTTT.